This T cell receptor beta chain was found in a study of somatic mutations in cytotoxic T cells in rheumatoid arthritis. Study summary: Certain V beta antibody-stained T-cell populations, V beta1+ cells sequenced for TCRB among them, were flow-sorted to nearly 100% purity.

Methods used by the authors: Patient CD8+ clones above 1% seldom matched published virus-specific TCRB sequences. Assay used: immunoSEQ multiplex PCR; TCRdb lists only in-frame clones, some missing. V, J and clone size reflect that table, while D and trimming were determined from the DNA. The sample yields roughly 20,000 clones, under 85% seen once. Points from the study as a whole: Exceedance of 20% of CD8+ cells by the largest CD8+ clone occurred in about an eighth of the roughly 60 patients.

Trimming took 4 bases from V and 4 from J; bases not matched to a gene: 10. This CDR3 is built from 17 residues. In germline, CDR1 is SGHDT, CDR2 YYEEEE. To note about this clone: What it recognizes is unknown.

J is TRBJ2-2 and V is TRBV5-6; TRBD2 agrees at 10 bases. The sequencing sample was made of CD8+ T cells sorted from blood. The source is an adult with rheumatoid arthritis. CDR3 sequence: CASSPTLAGVLTGELFF. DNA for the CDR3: TGTGCCAGCAGCCCGACGCTAGCGGGGGTTCTCACCGGGGAGCTGTTTTTT.